Below are 10 T cell receptor beta chains sequenced from a single sample in a study of cytomegalovirus exposure and HLA in healthy donors. Here immunoSEQ multiplex PCR was the method, and the copy in TCRdb shows in-frame clones only, minus some. This sample has about 200,000 clones, with less than 85% found just once. Sequenced input: PBMCs. The receptors originated from a woman aged 18-30 years in good health and CMV-seronegative.

This clone was seen a handful of times. The genes are TRBV7-9 and TRBJ2-2; D not resolved. This CDR3 spans 15 amino acids. The V end was cut by 3 bases, the J end by 6 bases, with 14 bases between. In germline, CDR1 is SEHNR, CDR2 FQNEAQ (reference sequence). The CDR3 protein is CASSFPDKAPGELFF. CDR3 coding DNA: TGTGCCAGCAGCTTCCCCGACAAGGCTCCCGGGGAGCTGTTTTTT.

The genes are TRBV6-1 and TRBJ2-5; a weak D match, TRBD2 (5 bases). CDR1 and CDR2 (germline): MNHNS, SASEGT. Trimming removed 7 bases at V and 0 bases at J, with 9 bases between. This CDR3 is built from 13 residues. As DNA, the CDR3 is TGTGCCAGCAAGAGAGGGTACCAAGAGACCCAGTACTTC. Translated, it gives CASKRGYQETQYF.

The chain has TRBV4-1 and TRBJ2-5; 11 bases map to TRBD2. The V and J ends lost 4 bases and 5 bases, in that order; junction bases with no gene match: 6. CDR3 length equals 15 residues. Germline lookup yields CDR1 MGHRA and CDR2 YSYEKL. CDR3 sequence reads: CASSLWTSGRETQYF. The CDR3 nucleotides are TGCGCCAGCAGCCTCTGGACTAGCGGGCGGGAGACCCAGTACTTC.

About this clone itself: The DNA is omitted, as the CDR3 cannot be located on it reliably, and the CDR3 follows TCRdb's listing. This rearrangement joins TRBV5-6 to TRBJ2-2. The CDR3 contains 17 residues when both ends are counted. CDR1 and CDR2 (germline): SGHDT, YYEEEE. CDR3 residues: CASSFSGRAISAGELFF.

The CDR3 DNA reads TGCGCCAGCAGCCCTGGAGCAAGCCCCTACGAGCAGTACTTC. This encodes CASSPGASPYEQYF. V and J are TRBV5-1 and TRBJ2-7; no clear D gene. CDR1 is SGHRS, CDR2 YFSETQ, per germline. The CDR3 covers 14 residues. Trimming cost V 4 bases and J 2 bases, with 13 bases left between them.

The chain couples TRBV2 to TRBJ2-5; D is ambiguous. Trimming removed 4 bases at V and 2 bases at J, with 11 bases between. This CDR3 is built from 14 residues. Germline V CDR1 and CDR2: SNHLY, FYNNEI. CDR3 residues: CASSVVGRQETQYF. The CDR3 bases are TGTGCCAGCAGTGTGGTAGGGCGGCAAGAGACCCAGTACTTC.

This clone has more than one count but fewer than ten. The CDR3 reads CASSPTGSQSYTF. The CDR3 bases are TGTGCCAGCAGCCCTACAGGGTCCCAGAGCTACACCTTC. This chain connects TRBV25-1 to TRBJ1-2; D is possibly TRBD1 (6 bases). This CDR3 comprises 13 residues. The V gene lost 6 bases and the J gene lost 9 bases, with 17 bases spanning the gap. Germline V gives CDR1 MGHDK, CDR2 SYGVNS.

This chain uses TRBV5-4 with TRBJ2-3, with 8 bases that match TRBD2. V shed 4 bases, J shed 4 bases, and the junction held 5 bases outside the gene matches. This CDR3 contains 14 residues. Per the germline V gene, CDR1 is SGHNT and CDR2 is YYREEE (reference sequence). The CDR3 loop is CASSPGLGPDTQYF. The CDR3 nucleotides read TGTGCCAGCAGCCCGGGACTAGGCCCAGATACGCAGTATTTT.

The CDR3 loop is CASSQDLYGNPDEQYF. CDR3 bases: TGTGCCAGCAGCCAAGATCTATACGGGAACCCCGACGAGCAGTACTTC. This chain connects TRBV4-2 to TRBJ2-7; a weak D match, TRBD2 (5 bases). The length of the CDR3 is 16 residues. V lost 0 bases to trimming and J lost 5 bases, with 17 bases between them. Germline CDR1 is LGHNA and CDR2 is YNFKEQ.

The chain uses TRBV7-6 and TRBJ2-7; no clear D. V lost 1 base, J lost 0 bases, and 7 bases lay in between. The germline gives CDR1 SGHVS, CDR2 FNYEAQ. This CDR3 comprises 14 residues. CDR3 nucleotides: TGTGCCAGCAGCTTAGGTAGCATCTCCTACGAGCAGTACTTC. Its protein is CASSLGSISYEQYF.